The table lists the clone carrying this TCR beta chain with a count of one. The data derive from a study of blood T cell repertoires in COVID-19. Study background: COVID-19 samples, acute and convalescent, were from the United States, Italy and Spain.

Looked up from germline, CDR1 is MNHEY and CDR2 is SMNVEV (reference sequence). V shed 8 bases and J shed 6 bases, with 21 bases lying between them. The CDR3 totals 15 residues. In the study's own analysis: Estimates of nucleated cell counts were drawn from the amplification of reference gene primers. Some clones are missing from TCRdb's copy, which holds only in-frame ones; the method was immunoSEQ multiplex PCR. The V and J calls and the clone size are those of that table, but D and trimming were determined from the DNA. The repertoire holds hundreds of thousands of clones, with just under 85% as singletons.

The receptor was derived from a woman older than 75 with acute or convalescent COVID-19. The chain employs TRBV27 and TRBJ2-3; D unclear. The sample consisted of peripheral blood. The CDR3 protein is CASGPTAPLGDTQYF. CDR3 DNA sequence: TGTGCCAGCGGTCCAACGGCCCCCCTCGGGGATACGCAGTATTTT.